This T cell receptor beta chain was documented in a study of cytomegalovirus exposure and HLA in healthy donors. Researchers ran the PCR with 60 Vbeta and 13 Jbeta primers. The repertoire was sequenced with immunoSEQ multiplex PCR; TCRdb's copy has only in-frame clones and lacks some. Seen here are around 150,000 clones, 80% observed once, and the top ten hold about a tenth. In regard to this clone: The antigen remains unidentified.

Study-wide findings and caveats: In a later analysis, a genetic analysis reported fewer productive-TCR N-insertions in an Asian-associated ancestry cluster than the cohort average. TCR beta sequences reportedly predicted most subjects' HLA-A and HLA-B alleles accurately. For most TCR beta V segments, an earlier analysis put the productive rate at about 87% or about 30% of the time. It was taken for granted in presence/absence analyses that sequencing depth across donors was roughly uniform.

V was pared by 10 bases and J by 4 bases, with 14 bases between. The CDR3 extends over 13 amino acids. Germline V gene data show CDR1 as WSHSY and CDR2 as SAAADI. The source is a man younger than 35 in good health and CMV-seropositive. The source material was PBMCs. The chain is built from TRBV10-2 and TRBJ1-5; D may be TRBD1 (5 bases). CDR3 region: CATAGRENQPQHF. In DNA form, the CDR3 reads TGCGCCACCGCGGGACGGGAAAATCAGCCCCAGCATTTT.